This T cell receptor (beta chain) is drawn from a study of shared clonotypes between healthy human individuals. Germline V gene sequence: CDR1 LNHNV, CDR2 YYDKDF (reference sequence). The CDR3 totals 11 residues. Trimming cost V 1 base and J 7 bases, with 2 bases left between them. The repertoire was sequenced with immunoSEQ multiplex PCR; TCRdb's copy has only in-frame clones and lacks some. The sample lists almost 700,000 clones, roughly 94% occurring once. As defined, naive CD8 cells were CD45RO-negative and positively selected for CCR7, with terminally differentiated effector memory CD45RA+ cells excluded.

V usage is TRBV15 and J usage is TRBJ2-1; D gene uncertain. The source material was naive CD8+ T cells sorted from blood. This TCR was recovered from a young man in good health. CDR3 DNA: TGTGCCACCAGCAGAGGGAATGAGCAGTTCTTC. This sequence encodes CATSRGNEQFF.